In its sample, the clone carrying this T cell receptor (beta chain) was seen once. This sample is drawn from a study of control samples from healthy donors and cancer patients. Sequenced by immunoSEQ multiplex PCR; TCRdb stores in-frame clones only, minus some. Of more than 150,000 clones listed, over 85% are singletons. CDR3 size: 13 residues. CDR1 LGHDT and CDR2 YNNKEL come from the germline V gene (reference sequence). The V end was cut by 5 bases, the J end by 6 bases, with 11 bases between. This clonotype originated in a man younger than 35 in good health. The sequenced sample was blood. The chain couples TRBV3-1 (or the pseudogene TRBV3-2) to TRBJ1-5, with D hard to call. The CDR3 DNA reads TGTGCCAGCAGCTCTTCGAGGGCTCAGCCCCAGCATTTT. Translation: CASSSSRAQPQHF.